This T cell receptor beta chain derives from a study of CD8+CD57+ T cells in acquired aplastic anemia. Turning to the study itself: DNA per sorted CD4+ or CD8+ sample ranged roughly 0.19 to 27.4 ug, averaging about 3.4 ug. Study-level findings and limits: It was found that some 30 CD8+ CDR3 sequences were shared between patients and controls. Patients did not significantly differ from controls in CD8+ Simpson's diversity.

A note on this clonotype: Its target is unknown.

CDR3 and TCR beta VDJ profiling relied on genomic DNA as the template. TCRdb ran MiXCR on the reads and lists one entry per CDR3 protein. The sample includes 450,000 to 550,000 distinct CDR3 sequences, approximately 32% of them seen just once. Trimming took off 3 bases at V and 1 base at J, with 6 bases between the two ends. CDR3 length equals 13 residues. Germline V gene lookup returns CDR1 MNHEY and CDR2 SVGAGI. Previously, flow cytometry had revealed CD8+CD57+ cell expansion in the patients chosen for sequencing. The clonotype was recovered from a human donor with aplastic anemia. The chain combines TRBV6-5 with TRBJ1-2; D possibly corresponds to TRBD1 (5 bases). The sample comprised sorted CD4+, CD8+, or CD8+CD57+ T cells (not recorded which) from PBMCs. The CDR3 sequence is CASSYDSNYGYTF. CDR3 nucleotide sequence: TGTGCCAGCAGTTATGACAGTAACTATGGCTACACCTTC.